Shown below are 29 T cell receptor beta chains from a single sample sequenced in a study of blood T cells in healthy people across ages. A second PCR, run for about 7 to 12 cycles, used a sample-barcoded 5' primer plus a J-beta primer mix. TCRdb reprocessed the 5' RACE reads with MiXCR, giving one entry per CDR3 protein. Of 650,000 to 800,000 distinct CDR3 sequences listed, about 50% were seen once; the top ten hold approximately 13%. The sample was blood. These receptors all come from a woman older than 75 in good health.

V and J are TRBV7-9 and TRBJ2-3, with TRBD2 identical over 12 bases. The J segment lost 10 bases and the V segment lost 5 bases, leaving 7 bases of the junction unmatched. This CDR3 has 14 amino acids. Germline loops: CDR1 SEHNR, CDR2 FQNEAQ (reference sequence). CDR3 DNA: TGTGCCAGCAGCGATACTAGCGGGGGGACTCCGCAGTATTTT. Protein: CASSDTSGGTPQYF.

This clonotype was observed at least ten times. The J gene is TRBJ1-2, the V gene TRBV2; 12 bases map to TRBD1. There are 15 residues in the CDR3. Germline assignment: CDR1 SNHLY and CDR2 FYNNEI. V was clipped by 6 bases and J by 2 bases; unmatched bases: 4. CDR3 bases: TGTGCCAGCAGCGCCGGGACAGGGGGCAACTATGGCTACACCTTC. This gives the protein CASSAGTGGNYGYTF.

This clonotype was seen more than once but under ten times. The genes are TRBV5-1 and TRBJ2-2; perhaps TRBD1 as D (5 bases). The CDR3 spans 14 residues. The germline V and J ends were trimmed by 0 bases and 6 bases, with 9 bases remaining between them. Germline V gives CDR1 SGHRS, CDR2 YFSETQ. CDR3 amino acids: CASSLEGNPGELFF. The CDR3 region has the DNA TGCGCCAGCAGCTTGGAGGGGAATCCCGGGGAGCTGTTTTTT.

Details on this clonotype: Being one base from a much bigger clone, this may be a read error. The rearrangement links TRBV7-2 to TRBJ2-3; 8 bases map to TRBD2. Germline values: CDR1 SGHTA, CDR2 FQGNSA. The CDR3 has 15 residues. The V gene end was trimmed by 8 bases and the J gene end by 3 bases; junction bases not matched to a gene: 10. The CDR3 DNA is TGTGCCAGCGGCACAGCGGGAGAAGAAACAGATACGCAGTATTTT. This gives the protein CASGTAGEETDTQYF.

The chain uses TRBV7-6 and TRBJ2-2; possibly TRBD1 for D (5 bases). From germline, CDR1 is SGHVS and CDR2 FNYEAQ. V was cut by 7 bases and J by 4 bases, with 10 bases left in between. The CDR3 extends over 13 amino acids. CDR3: CASTQDSTGELFF. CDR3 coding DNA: TGTGCCAGCACCCAAGACAGCACCGGGGAGCTGTTTTTT.

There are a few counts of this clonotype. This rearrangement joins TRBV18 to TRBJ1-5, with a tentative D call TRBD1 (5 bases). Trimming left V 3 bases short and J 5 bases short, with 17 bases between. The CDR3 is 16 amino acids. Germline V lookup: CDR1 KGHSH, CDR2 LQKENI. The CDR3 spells CASSPGVGARDQPQHF. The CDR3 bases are TGTGCCAGCTCACCGGGCGTTGGGGCCAGGGATCAGCCCCAGCATTTT. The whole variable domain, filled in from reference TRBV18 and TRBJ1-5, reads NAGVMQNPRHLVRRRGQEARLRCSPMKGHSHVYWYRQLPEEGLKFMVYLQKENIIDESGMPKERFSAEFPKEGPSILRIQQVVRGDSAAYFCASSPGVGARDQPQHFGDGTRLSIL.

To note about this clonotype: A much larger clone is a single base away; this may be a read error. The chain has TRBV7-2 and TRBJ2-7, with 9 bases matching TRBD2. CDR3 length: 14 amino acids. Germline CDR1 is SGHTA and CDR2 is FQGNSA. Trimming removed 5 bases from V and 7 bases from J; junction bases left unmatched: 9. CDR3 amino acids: CASSPTSGWNEQYF. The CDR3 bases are TGTGCCAGCAGCCCCACTAGCGGGTGGAATGAGCAGTACTTC.

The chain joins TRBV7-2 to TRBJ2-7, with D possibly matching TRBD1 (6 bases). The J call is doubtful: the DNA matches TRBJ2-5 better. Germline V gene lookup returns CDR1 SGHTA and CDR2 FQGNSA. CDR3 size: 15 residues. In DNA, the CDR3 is TGTGCCAGCAGCTTAGCGGTCAGGGGATCAGAGACCCAGTACTTC. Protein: CASSLAVRGSETQYF.

The CDR3 region has the DNA TGTGCCATCAGGCGGGACAGGGCATCCAGAGGGGACTACGAGCAGTACTTC. Its translation is CAIRRDRASRGDYEQYF. V gene TRBV10-3 combines with J gene TRBJ2-7; 9 bases fit TRBD1. V gave up 6 bases and J gave up 3 bases; unmatched junction bases: 15. The V gene's germline CDR1 is ENHRY and CDR2 SYGVKD. CDR3 length: 17 residues.

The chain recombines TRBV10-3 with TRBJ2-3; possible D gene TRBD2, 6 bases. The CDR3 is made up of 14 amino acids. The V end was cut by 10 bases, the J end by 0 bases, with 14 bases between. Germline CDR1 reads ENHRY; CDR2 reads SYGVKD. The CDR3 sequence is CATRVGTSTDTQYF. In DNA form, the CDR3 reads TGTGCCACACGAGTTGGGACTAGCACAGATACGCAGTATTTT.

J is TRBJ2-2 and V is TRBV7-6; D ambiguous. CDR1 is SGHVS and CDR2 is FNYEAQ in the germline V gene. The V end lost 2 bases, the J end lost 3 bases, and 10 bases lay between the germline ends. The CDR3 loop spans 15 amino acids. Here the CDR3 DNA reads TGTGCCAGCAGCTTACCCGGGCGTTACACCGGGGAGCTGTTTTTT. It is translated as CASSLPGRYTGELFF.

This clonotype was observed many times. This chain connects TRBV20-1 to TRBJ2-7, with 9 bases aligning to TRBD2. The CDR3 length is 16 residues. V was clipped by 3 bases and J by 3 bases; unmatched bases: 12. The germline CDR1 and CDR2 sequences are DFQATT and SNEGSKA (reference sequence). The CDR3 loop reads CSASWGLAISGYEQYF. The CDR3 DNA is TGCAGTGCTAGTTGGGGACTAGCTATTTCTGGCTACGAGCAGTACTTC.

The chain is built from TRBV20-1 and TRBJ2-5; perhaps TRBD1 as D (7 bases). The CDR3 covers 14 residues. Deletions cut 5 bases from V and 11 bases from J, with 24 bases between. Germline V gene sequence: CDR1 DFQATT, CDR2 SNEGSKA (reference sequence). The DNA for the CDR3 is TGCAGTGCTTCGCGGGACAGCGTTAATTGGGAGCAGTACTTC. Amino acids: CSASRDSVNWEQYF.

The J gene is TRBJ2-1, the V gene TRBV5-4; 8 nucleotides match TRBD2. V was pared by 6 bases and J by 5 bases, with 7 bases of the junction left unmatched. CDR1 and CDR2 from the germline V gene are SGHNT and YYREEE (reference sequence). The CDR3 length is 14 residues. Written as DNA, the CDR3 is TGTGCCAGCACCCGGCCGGGGGGGCACAATGAGCAGTTCTTC. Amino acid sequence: CASTRPGGHNEQFF.

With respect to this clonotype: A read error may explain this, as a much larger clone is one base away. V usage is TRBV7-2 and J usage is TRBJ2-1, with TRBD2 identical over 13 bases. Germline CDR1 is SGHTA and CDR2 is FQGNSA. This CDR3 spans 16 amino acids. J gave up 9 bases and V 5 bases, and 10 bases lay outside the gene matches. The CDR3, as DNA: TGTGCCAGCAGCCCAGTGGGACTAGCGGGACACAGTGAGCAGTTCTTC. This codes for CASSPVGLAGHSEQFF.

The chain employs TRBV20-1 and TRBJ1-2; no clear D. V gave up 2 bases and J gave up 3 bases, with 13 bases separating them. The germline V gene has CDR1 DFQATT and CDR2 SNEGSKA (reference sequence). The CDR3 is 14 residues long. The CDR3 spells CSARTDGPDYGYTF. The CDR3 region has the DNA TGCAGTGCTAGAACGGACGGTCCGGACTATGGCTACACCTTC.

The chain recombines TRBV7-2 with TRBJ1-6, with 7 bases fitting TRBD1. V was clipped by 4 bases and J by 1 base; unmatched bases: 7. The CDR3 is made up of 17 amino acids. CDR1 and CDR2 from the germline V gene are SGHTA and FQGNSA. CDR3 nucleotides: TGTGCCAGCAGCTATACAGGGGCAGGTTCCTATAATTCACCCCTCCACTTT. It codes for CASSYTGAGSYNSPLHF.

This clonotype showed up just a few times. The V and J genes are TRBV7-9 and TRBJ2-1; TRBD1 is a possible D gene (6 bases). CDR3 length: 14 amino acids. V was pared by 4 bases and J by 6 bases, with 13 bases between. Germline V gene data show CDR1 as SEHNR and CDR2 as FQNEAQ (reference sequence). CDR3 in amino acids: CASSYDRLINEQFF. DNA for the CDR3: TGTGCCAGCAGCTACGACAGGTTGATCAATGAGCAGTTCTTC.

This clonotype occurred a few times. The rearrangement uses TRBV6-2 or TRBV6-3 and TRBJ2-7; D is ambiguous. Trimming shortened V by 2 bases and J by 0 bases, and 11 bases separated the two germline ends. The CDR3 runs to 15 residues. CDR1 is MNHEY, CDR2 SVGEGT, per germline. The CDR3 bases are TGTGCCAGCAGTTACGGGCAGTACCTCTCCTACGAGCAGTACTTC. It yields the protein CASSYGQYLSYEQYF.

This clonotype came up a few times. Written as DNA, the CDR3 is TGCGCCAGCAGCCCGACAGGGGCCAACTATGGCTACACCTTC. It specifies CASSPTGANYGYTF. The chain uses TRBV5-1 and TRBJ1-2; 8 nucleotides line up with TRBD1. The CDR3 contains 14 residues. V shed 4 bases and J 2 bases; nucleotides not matched to a gene: 4. CDR1 is SGHRS, CDR2 YFSETQ, per germline.

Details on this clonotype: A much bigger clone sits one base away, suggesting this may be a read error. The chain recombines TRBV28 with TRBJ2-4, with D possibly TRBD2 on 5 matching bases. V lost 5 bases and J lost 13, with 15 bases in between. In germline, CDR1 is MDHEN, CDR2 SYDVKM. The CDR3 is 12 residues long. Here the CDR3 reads CASSQTNYGQYF. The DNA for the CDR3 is TGTGCCAGCAGTCAGACTAACTACGGGCAGTACTTC.

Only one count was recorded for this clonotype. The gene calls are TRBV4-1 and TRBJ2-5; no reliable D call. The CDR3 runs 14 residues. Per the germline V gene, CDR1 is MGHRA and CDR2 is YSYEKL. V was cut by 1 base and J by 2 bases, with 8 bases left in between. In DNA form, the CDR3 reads TGCGCCAGCAGCCAAGGTCCAGCTCAAGAGACCCAGTACTTC. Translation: CASSQGPAQETQYF.

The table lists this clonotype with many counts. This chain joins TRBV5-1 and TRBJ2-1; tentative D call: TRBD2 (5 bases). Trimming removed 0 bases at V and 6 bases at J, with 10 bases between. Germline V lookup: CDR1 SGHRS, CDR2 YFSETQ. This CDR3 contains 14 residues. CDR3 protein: CASSLDRGGNEQFF. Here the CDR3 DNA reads TGCGCCAGCAGCTTGGACAGAGGAGGCAATGAGCAGTTCTTC. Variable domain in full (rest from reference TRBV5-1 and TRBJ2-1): KAGVTQTPRYLIKTRGQQVTLSCSPISGHRSVSWYQQTPGQGLQFLFEYFSETQRNKGNFPGRFSGRQFSNSRSEMNVSTLELGDSALYLCASSLDRGGNEQFFGPGTRLTVL.

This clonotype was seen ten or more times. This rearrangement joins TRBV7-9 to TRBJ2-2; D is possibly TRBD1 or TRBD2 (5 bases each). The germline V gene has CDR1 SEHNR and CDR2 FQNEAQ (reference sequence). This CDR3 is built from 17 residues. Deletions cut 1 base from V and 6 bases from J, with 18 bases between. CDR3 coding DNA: TGTGCCAGCAGCTTAGGGGGACGAGGCCCCAACGCCGGGGAGCTGTTTTTT. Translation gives CASSLGGRGPNAGELFF.

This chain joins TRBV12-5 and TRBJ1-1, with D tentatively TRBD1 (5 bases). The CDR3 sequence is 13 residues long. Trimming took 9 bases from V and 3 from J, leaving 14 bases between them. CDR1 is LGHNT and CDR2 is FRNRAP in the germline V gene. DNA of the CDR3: TGTGCTAGCGAAAGGGGCCCCGACACTGAAGCTTTCTTT. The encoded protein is CASERGPDTEAFF.

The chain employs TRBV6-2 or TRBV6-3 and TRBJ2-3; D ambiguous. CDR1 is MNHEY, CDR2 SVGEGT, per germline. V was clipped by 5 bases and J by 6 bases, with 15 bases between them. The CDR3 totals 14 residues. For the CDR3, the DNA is TGTGCCAGCAGTCTACGACTGGTGGGTGATACGCAGTATTTT. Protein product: CASSLRLVGDTQYF.

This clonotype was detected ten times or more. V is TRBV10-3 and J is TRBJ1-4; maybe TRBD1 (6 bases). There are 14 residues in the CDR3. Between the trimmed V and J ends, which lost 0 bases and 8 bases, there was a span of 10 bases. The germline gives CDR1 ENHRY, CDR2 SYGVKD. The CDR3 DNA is TGTGCCATCAGTGAGTCGTCGGGGGCAGAAAAACTGTTTTTT. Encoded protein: CAISESSGAEKLFF.

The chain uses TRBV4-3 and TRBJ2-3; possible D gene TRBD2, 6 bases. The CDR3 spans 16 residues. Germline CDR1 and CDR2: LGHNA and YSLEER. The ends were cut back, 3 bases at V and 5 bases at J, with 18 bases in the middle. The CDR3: CASSQGSGEKGDTQYF. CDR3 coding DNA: TGCGCCAGCAGCCAGGGTTCGGGGGAGAAAGGAGATACGCAGTATTTT.

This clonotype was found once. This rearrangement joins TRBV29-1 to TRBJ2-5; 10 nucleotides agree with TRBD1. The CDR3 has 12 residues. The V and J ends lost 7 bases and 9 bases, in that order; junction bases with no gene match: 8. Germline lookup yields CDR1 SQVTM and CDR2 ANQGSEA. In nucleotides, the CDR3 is TGCAGCGCCAGAAGGGACAGGGGCCCCCAGTACTTC. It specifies CSARRDRGPQYF.